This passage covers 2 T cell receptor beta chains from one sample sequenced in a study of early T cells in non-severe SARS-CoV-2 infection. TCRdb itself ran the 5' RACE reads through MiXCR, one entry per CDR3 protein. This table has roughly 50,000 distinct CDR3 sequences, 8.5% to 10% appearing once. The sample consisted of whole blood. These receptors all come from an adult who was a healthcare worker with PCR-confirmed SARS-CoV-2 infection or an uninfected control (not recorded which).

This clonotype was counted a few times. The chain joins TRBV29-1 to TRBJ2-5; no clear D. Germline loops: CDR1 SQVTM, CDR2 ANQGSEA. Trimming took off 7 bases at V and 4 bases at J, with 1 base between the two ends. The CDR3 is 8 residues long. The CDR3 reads CSAETQYF. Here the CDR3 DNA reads TGCAGCGCAGAGACCCAGTACTTC. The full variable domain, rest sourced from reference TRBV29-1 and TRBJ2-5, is SAVISQKPSRDICQRGTSLTIQCQVDSQVTMMFWYRQQPGQSLTLIATANQGSEATYESGFVIDKFPISRPNLTFSTLTVSNMSPEDSSIYLCSAETQYFGPGTRLLVL.

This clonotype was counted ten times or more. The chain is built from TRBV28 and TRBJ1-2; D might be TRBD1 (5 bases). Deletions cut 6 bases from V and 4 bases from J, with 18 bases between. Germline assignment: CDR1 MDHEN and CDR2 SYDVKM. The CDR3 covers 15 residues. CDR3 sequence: CASRPASGHLYGYTF. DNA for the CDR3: TGTGCCAGCAGGCCCGCTTCCGGACATCTCTATGGCTACACCTTC.